Presented here are 15 T cell receptor beta chains from one specimen sequenced in a study of vaccination effects on CD4 cells after COVID-19. The antigens of these receptors remain unknown. Investigators separated out CD4+ T cells once around eleven days of culture had passed. Two-dose vaccination with either BNT162b2 or mRNA-1273 was given to the participants. Repertoires were generated with immunoSEQ multiplex PCR, while TCRdb's copy carries only in-frame clones and drops some. Of 66,000 or so clones listed, 70% to 85% are singletons. The starting material was CD4+ T cells from PBMCs cultured without peptide, obtained after COVID-19 vaccination. The receptor set was obtained from a human donor who received a COVID-19 vaccine.

This chain joins TRBV6-5 and TRBJ2-1; unclear D gene. The CDR3 is 14 amino acids. Between the trimmed V and J ends, which lost 4 bases and 7 bases, there was a span of 14 bases. Germline V gene data show CDR1 as MNHEY and CDR2 as SVGAGI. CDR3 nucleotides: TGTGCCAGCAGTTTACGGAGTTTAGGGAATGAGCAGTTCTTC. Protein sequence: CASSLRSLGNEQFF.

The V and J genes are TRBV6-6 and TRBJ2-7, with a possible D match to TRBD1 (5 bases). This CDR3 has 15 amino acids. The V gene lost 0 bases and the J gene lost 1 base, with 10 bases spanning the gap. Germline loops: CDR1 MNHNY, CDR2 SVGAGI (reference sequence). Here the CDR3 reads CASSYSETVSYEQYV. The CDR3 DNA reads TGTGCCAGCAGTTACTCGGAGACAGTATCCTACGAGCAGTACGTC.

This clone was seen only a few times. The chain employs TRBV4-1 and TRBJ1-1; D remains unclear. Germline V gives CDR1 MGHRA, CDR2 YSYEKL. Deletions cut 2 bases from V and 1 base from J, with 8 bases between. This CDR3 comprises 14 residues. CDR3 nucleotide sequence: TGCGCCAGCAGCCAATCGGGAGAGAACACTGAAGCTTTCTTT. Translation gives CASSQSGENTEAFF.

This clone has only a few counts. The genes are TRBV4-1 and TRBJ1-6; 7 nucleotides align to TRBD1. This CDR3 has 14 amino acids. Trimming took 8 bases from V and 4 from J; bases not matched to a gene: 5. Germline V gene lookup returns CDR1 MGHRA and CDR2 YSYEKL. CDR3 residues: CASARDRYNSPLHF. Here the CDR3 DNA reads TGCGCCAGCGCTAGGGACAGATATAATTCACCCCTCCACTTT.

The chain uses TRBV7-2 and TRBJ1-1; TRBD1 is a possible D gene (5 bases). Germline lookup yields CDR1 SGHTA and CDR2 FQGNSA. The CDR3 is 15 residues long. Trimming cost V 1 base and J 2 bases, with 11 bases left between them. The CDR3 spells CASSLDLDTNTEAFF. CDR3 coding DNA: TGTGCCAGCAGCTTAGATTTGGACACCAACACTGAAGCTTTCTTT.

This rearrangement joins TRBV5-6 to TRBJ1-3; no clear D gene. This CDR3 has 15 amino acids. Germline assignment: CDR1 SGHDT and CDR2 YYEEEE. The germline V and J ends were trimmed by 5 bases and 0 bases, with 12 bases remaining between them. The CDR3 nucleotides are TGTGCCAGCAGTTATGGCCGGGGCTCTGGAAACACCATATATTTT. Its translation: CASSYGRGSGNTIYF.

This clone was seen a single time. The chain joins TRBV5-1 to TRBJ1-3; no definite D call. This CDR3 is 15 amino acids long. The V end lost 0 bases, the J end lost 0 bases, and 7 bases lay between the germline ends. Germline V gives CDR1 SGHRS, CDR2 YFSETQ. The CDR3 reads CASSLGTSSGNTIYF. DNA of the CDR3: TGCGCCAGCAGCTTGGGAACAAGCTCTGGAAACACCATATATTTT. Full variable domain (missing parts from reference TRBV5-1 and TRBJ1-3): KAGVTQTPRYLIKTRGQQVTLSCSPISGHRSVSWYQQTPGQGLQFLFEYFSETQRNKGNFPGRFSGRQFSNSRSEMNVSTLELGDSALYLCASSLGTSSGNTIYFGEGSWLTVV.

The gene calls are TRBV7-2 and TRBJ1-5; 7 nucleotides align to TRBD1. With 5 bases clipped from V and 5 bases from J, the junction kept 3 bases outside the gene matches. The CDR3 consists of 13 residues. Germline values: CDR1 SGHTA, CDR2 FQGNSA. The CDR3 sequence is CASSVGQDQPQHF. CDR3 sequence (DNA): TGTGCCAGCAGCGTAGGACAGGATCAGCCCCAGCATTTT.

J is TRBJ1-4 and V is TRBV5-6, with TRBD1 matching 9 bases. The CDR3 length is 15 residues. CDR1 is SGHDT and CDR2 is YYEEEE in the germline V gene. The trim removed 8 bases at V and 4 bases at J, leaving 9 bases unmatched. The CDR3 DNA follows: TGTGCCAGTCGCCCACAGGGGGCTCTTAATGAAAAACTGTTTTTT. Its protein product is CASRPQGALNEKLFF.

The CDR3 DNA reads TGCGCCAGCAGCATCGGGGGTGGAGAGACCCAGTACTTC. Its protein is CASSIGGGETQYF. This rearrangement joins TRBV5-1 to TRBJ2-5, with a weak D call TRBD2 (6 bases). The CDR3 has 13 amino acids. Germline lookup yields CDR1 SGHRS and CDR2 YFSETQ. Trimming took 4 bases from V and 4 from J, leaving 11 bases between them.

This clone was seen a few times. The gene calls are TRBV19 and TRBJ1-5; the D is unclear. The CDR3 is made up of 14 amino acids. V lost 8 bases, J lost 0 bases, and 11 bases lay in between. CDR1 and CDR2 (germline): LNHDA, SQIVND (reference sequence). CDR3 bases: TGTGCCAGTTCACCCCCAGTTAGCAATCAGCCCCAGCATTTT. Translated: CASSPPVSNQPQHF.

The rearrangement joins TRBV5-1 to TRBJ1-1; D is perhaps TRBD1 (5 bases). The CDR3 loop spans 14 amino acids. Germline-derived CDR1 and CDR2 are SGHRS and YFSETQ. V was pared by 0 bases and J by 1 base, with 7 bases between. The CDR3 loop is CASSLVQGNTEAFF. Written as DNA, the CDR3 is TGCGCCAGCAGCTTGGTGCAGGGGAACACTGAAGCTTTCTTT.

The J gene is TRBJ2-5, the V gene TRBV5-1; 7 bases map to TRBD1. V lost 4 bases, J lost 0 bases, and 3 bases stayed unmatched. Germline CDR1 and CDR2: SGHRS and YFSETQ. This CDR3 has 14 residues. The DNA of the CDR3 is TGCGCCAGCAGCCAACAGGGGAACCAAGAGACCCAGTACTTC. This gives the protein CASSQQGNQETQYF.

CDR3 sequence: CASSPGTDYGYTF. The CDR3 DNA reads as TGTGCCAGCAGTCCCGGGACAGACTATGGCTACACCTTC. The chain uses TRBV12-3 or TRBV12-4 and TRBJ1-2, with 7 bases that match TRBD1. This CDR3 has 13 amino acids. The ends lost 5 bases at V and 3 bases at J; junction bases unmatched: 3.

The gene calls are TRBV18 and TRBJ2-7, with 9 positions matching TRBD1. V trimming: 4 bases; J trimming: 7 bases; junction bases outside the gene matches: 17. The CDR3 is 17 amino acids. The germline V gene has CDR1 KGHSH and CDR2 LQKENI. The CDR3 here is CASSLRPGTGYPTEQYV. CDR3 bases: TGTGCCAGCTCACTACGTCCCGGGACAGGGTATCCCACGGAGCAGTACGTC.